This T cell receptor beta chain was captured in a study of human T cells and chemical hapten exposure. Study-level information: Epicutaneous patch tests delivered 0.01% DPC to the upper back, with evaluation at 6 days.

The time point here: patch test 3, about 24 weeks after DPC sensitization. Stated treatment: therapeutic diphenylcyclopropenone sensitization with weekly scalp DPC. Blood, whole and unfractionated, served as the source for total RNA extraction. V was pared by 7 bases and J by 7 bases, with 10 bases of the junction left unmatched. Per germline, CDR1 SQVTM and CDR2 ANQGSEA. CDR3 length: 15 residues. MiXCR was run by TCRdb on the RACE reads, yielding one entry per CDR3 protein. The sample consists of around 40,000 distinct CDR3 sequences, roughly 12% of them appearing once. V is TRBV29-1 and J is TRBJ2-1; TRBD2 agrees at 13 bases. This TCR was recovered from a woman in her thirties or forties with alopecia areata. Some clones in this sample may be carry-over from other donors' samples. This material consisted of whole blood, taken in connection with sensitization to the hapten diphenylcyclopropenone (DPC). The CDR3 DNA sequence: TGCAGCGCCGCTCGCGGGACTAGCGGGACTAATGAGCAGTTCTTC. Its translation is CSAARGTSGTNEQFF.